The clone carrying this TCR beta chain has only a few counts. Its antigen is unidentified. A universal primer binding site was introduced by template switching. The final cDNA contained unique molecular identifiers. From the 5' RACE reads, TCRdb called clonotypes with MiXCR, one entry per CDR3 protein. The data show fewer than 350,000 distinct CDR3 sequences, roughly 8.6% seen once. The data stem from a study of identical twins. Study conclusions and caveats: Among beta out-of-frame sequences, excess sharing between twins appeared weaker. Researchers reported excess low generation probability among twin-shared out-of-frame alpha sequences. Insertions ran lower in abundant cord blood beta clonotypes, though not in memory repertoires.

The same sample was also studied in work on yellow fever vaccine responses in identical twins.

This receptor was identified in a woman aged 18-30 years in good health. Material: memory (CD45RO+) T cells sorted from blood.

CDR3 in DNA: TGCGCCAGCAGCTTGGGCCCGGGCACCTCTAATGAAAAACTGTTTTTT. It codes for CASSLGPGTSNEKLFF. The rearrangement uses TRBV5-1 and TRBJ1-4, with D unclear. The V end lost 0 bases, the J end lost 3 bases, and 12 bases lay between the germline ends. The germline V gene has CDR1 SGHRS and CDR2 YFSETQ. This CDR3 is built from 16 residues.